The T cell receptor (beta chain) under discussion was sequenced for a study of cytomegalovirus exposure and HLA in healthy donors. Turning to the study itself: The 120 validation repertoires, a later analysis reported, used the same platform as the 650 to 800 repertoires from the first cohort.

The study drew the donors from its approximately 110-subject validation cohort, separate from the approximately 700-subject first cohort. CDR1 and CDR2 from the germline V gene are KGHSH and LQKENI. The CDR3 runs to 12 residues. The repertoire was sequenced with immunoSEQ multiplex PCR; TCRdb's copy has only in-frame clones and lacks some. The sample has roughly 100,000 clones, about 95% seen once. This clonotype was obtained from a woman aged 18-29 years in good health and CMV-seronegative. Material: PBMCs. This chain uses TRBV18 with TRBJ2-3, with 8 bases matching TRBD2. The CDR3 loop is CATSGDTDTQYF. CDR3 coding DNA: TGTGCAACTAGCGGAGACACAGATACGCAGTATTTT.